The 24 T cell receptor beta chains presented below share a single source sample, sequenced in a study of CD8 T cells in ankylosing spondylitis (TCRdb year 2017). Library construction relied on 5' RACE. Sequencing used an Illumina HiSeq 2500. The raw public data were reprocessed by TCRdb itself: fastp quality trimming at Q25, MiXCR clonotype calling, in-frame beta chains only. Each CDR3 protein appears once, grouped with its most common genes and DNA. This sample comprises about 140,000 distinct CDR3 sequences, approximately 32% of them detected only once. The biggest ten clones account for about 5.5% of the sample. The sequencing input was synovial fluid, either unsorted or a sorted T cell fraction (not recorded which). The receptors shown here come from a male donor with ankylosing spondylitis.

The chain joins TRBV20-1 to TRBJ2-3; D possibly uses TRBD1 or TRBD2 (5 bases each). V lost 1 base, J lost 6 bases, and 20 bases lay in between. The CDR3 consists of 16 residues. Germline lookup yields CDR1 DFQATT and CDR2 SNEGSKA (reference sequence). CDR3 nucleotide sequence: TGCAGTGCTAGAGGCCCTGGGGACCGGGGTTACGATACGCAGTATTTT. Its translation: CSARGPGDRGYDTQYF.

The chain combines TRBV19 with TRBJ2-1; D remains ambiguous. Trimming took 7 bases from V and 2 from J, leaving 12 bases between them. Germline CDR1 reads LNHDA; CDR2 reads SQIVND (reference sequence). CDR3 length: 14 residues. The CDR3 protein is CASTPGRAYNEQFF. For the CDR3, the DNA is TGTGCCAGTACTCCAGGACGGGCCTACAATGAGCAGTTCTTC.

This clonotype occurred many times. This rearrangement joins TRBV6-2 or TRBV6-3 to TRBJ2-1; D might be TRBD2 (5 bases). Germline assignment: CDR1 MNHEY and CDR2 SVGEGT. The CDR3 contains 14 residues. Between the trimmed V and J ends, which lost 6 bases and 0 bases, there was a span of 9 bases. This CDR3 reads CASRGLSSYNEQFF. The CDR3 nucleotides are TGTGCCAGCAGAGGACTTAGCTCCTACAATGAGCAGTTCTTC.

There are many counts of this clonotype. The chain employs TRBV14 and TRBJ2-5, with TRBD2 matching 8 bases. V shed 0 bases, J shed 5 bases, and the junction held 5 bases outside the gene matches. The germline gives CDR1 SGHDN, CDR2 FVKESK. This CDR3 has 15 residues. CDR3 DNA sequence: TGTGCCAGCAGCCAAGATGGGTTAGCGGGGGAGACCCAGTACTTC. This codes for CASSQDGLAGETQYF.

This clonotype was seen only a few times. The rearrangement uses TRBV10-3 and TRBJ2-7, with 9 bases fitting TRBD2. CDR3 length: 13 amino acids. Germline CDR1 ENHRY, CDR2 SYGVKD. V gave up 10 bases and J gave up 1 base; unmatched junction bases: 5. CDR3 amino acids: CASRTSDSYEQYF. In nucleotides, the CDR3 is TGTGCCAGCCGGACTAGCGATTCCTACGAGCAGTACTTC.

This clonotype was recorded many times. The J gene is TRBJ2-1, the V gene TRBV12-3 or TRBV12-4, with D possibly TRBD2 on 6 matching bases. V dropped 6 bases and J dropped 7 bases, with 22 bases sitting between them. This CDR3 contains 16 residues. The CDR3 bases are TGTGCCAGCAGCTCGCCTGGGGCGGGAATAACAAATGAGCAGTTCTTC. Protein: CASSSPGAGITNEQFF.

This sequence joins TRBV6-6 and TRBJ2-7; 8 bases are a match to TRBD1. With 7 bases clipped from V and 6 bases from J, the junction kept 8 bases outside the gene matches. The CDR3 has 13 amino acids. Germline V CDR1 and CDR2: MNHNY, SVGAGI (reference sequence). In nucleotides, the CDR3 is TGTGCCAGCAACCAAGGACAGGGACGCGAGCAGTACTTC. This sequence encodes CASNQGQGREQYF.

The rearrangement links TRBV25-1 to TRBJ1-5, with D possibly matching TRBD1 (5 bases). V lost 3 bases to trimming and J lost 5 bases, with 11 bases between them. Germline V gives CDR1 MGHDK, CDR2 SYGVNS. There are 14 residues in the CDR3. CDR3 loop: CASSEGGAHQPQHF. CDR3 nucleotide sequence: TGTGCCAGCAGTGAGGGTGGGGCCCATCAGCCCCAGCATTTT.

The genes are TRBV12-3 or TRBV12-4 and TRBJ1-4; D is unclear. This CDR3 is built from 15 residues. Trimming removed 3 bases from V and 0 bases from J, with 8 bases in between. The CDR3 sequence is CASSFGRATNEKLFF. CDR3 nucleotides: TGTGCCAGCAGTTTCGGCCGCGCAACTAATGAAAAACTGTTTTTT.

CDR3 DNA sequence: TGTGCCAGCAGCTTAAAGGGACAGGGGGTTACTGAAGCTTTCTTT. It encodes CASSLKGQGVTEAFF. The genes are TRBV7-6 and TRBJ1-1; 11 bases map to TRBD1. The germline V gene has CDR1 SGHVS and CDR2 FNYEAQ. Trimming at V came to 2 bases and at J to 5 bases, leaving 4 bases not matched to a gene. The length of the CDR3 is 15 residues.

This rearrangement joins TRBV19 to TRBJ2-2; 9 nucleotides agree with TRBD1. Germline V gene data show CDR1 as LNHDA and CDR2 as SQIVND (reference sequence). The V gene end was trimmed by 10 bases and the J gene end by 4 bases; junction bases not matched to a gene: 4. The CDR3 is 13 residues long. CDR3 protein: CATRDRVTGELFF. The CDR3 DNA reads TGTGCCACCCGGGACAGGGTCACCGGGGAGCTGTTTTTT.

This clonotype has more than one count but fewer than ten. V usage is TRBV6-2 or TRBV6-3 and J usage is TRBJ1-1, with a possible D match to TRBD1 (5 bases). The CDR3 is made up of 15 amino acids. Trimming pared 2 bases from V and 2 bases from J, leaving 12 bases between. Germline V gives CDR1 MNHEY, CDR2 SVGEGT. The CDR3 DNA follows: TGTGCCAGCAGTTACCCCCGGGACTCCAACACTGAAGCTTTCTTT. Translating gives CASSYPRDSNTEAFF.

The chain is built from TRBV7-2 and TRBJ1-2, with 10 bases that match TRBD1. The CDR3 runs to 15 residues. V lost 5 bases, J lost 5 bases, and 8 bases stayed unmatched. Germline V gene data show CDR1 as SGHTA and CDR2 as FQGNSA. CDR3 in DNA: TGTGCCAGCAGCCCGTTTACGGGACAGGGGTATGGCTACACCTTC. Encoded protein: CASSPFTGQGYGYTF.

The chain recombines TRBV20-1 with TRBJ2-7, with D tentatively TRBD2 (6 bases). CDR1 and CDR2 from the germline V gene are DFQATT and SNEGSKA (reference sequence). V lost 0 bases, J lost 5 bases, and 11 bases lay in between. This CDR3 is 13 amino acids long. CDR3 in amino acids: CSARDFRGNEQYF. Here the CDR3 DNA reads TGCAGTGCTAGAGATTTTCGGGGGAACGAGCAGTACTTC.

There are many counts of this clonotype. V is TRBV3-1 and J is TRBJ2-4; D unclear. The V gene lost 2 bases and the J gene lost 0 bases, with 11 bases spanning the gap. Germline V gene sequence: CDR1 LGHDT, CDR2 YNNKEL (reference sequence). This CDR3 has 16 amino acids. CDR3 region: CASSQSRQQAKNIQYF. The DNA of the CDR3 is TGTGCCAGCAGCCAATCACGCCAGCAAGCCAAAAACATTCAGTACTTC.

This clonotype was found a few times. This rearrangement joins TRBV11-2 to TRBJ2-2; 10 bases line up with TRBD1. The V gene's germline CDR1 is SGHAT and CDR2 FQNNGV. This CDR3 has 18 residues. V gave up 3 bases and J gave up 1 base; unmatched junction bases: 8. The CDR3 spells CASSFRRTGGWNTGELFF. The CDR3 DNA sequence: TGTGCCAGCAGCTTTCGCCGGACAGGGGGATGGAACACCGGGGAGCTGTTTTTT.

V gene TRBV10-2 combines with J gene TRBJ2-2; 12 nucleotides align to TRBD2. Germline loops: CDR1 WSHSY, CDR2 SAAADI. This CDR3 has 15 residues. V shed 6 bases and J 9 bases; nucleotides not matched to a gene: 8. The CDR3 sequence is CASRWTSGMTWELFF. CDR3 nucleotide sequence: TGCGCCAGCAGGTGGACTAGCGGGATGACCTGGGAGCTGTTTTTT.

This clonotype occurred once. CDR3 nucleotide sequence: TGTGCCAGCAGCACAGTGCTGAGGGGTTCACCCCTCCACTTT. It is translated as CASSTVLRGSPLHF. This rearrangement joins TRBV27 to TRBJ1-6, with a possible D match to TRBD1 (5 bases). Germline CDR1 is MNHEY and CDR2 is SMNVEV (reference sequence). Trimming pared 6 bases from V and 9 bases from J, leaving 15 bases between. This CDR3 is 14 amino acids long.

The V gene is TRBV20-1, the J gene TRBJ1-5; no firm D call. CDR1 is DFQATT, CDR2 SNEGSKA, per germline (reference sequence). Trimming took off 3 bases at V and 1 base at J, with 10 bases between the two ends. The CDR3 loop spans 14 amino acids. The CDR3 bases are TGCAGTGCTAGCCTCCTGGGCAGCAATCAGCCCCAGCATTTT. Residues: CSASLLGSNQPQHF.

This clonotype showed up just a few times. V and J are TRBV6-2 or TRBV6-3 and TRBJ2-1; 15 bases agree with TRBD2. The CDR3 covers 15 residues. Losses at the gene ends were 4 bases for V and 6 bases for J; bases not matched to a gene: 1. From germline, CDR1 is MNHEY and CDR2 SVGEGT. DNA of the CDR3: TGTGCCAGCAGTTGGACTAGCGGGAGGGCCAATGAGCAGTTCTTC. This gives the protein CASSWTSGRANEQFF.

A single count supports this clonotype. The CDR3 region is CAVTSGTPGELFF. CDR3 nucleotide sequence: TGTGCCGTGACTAGCGGGACGCCCGGGGAGCTGTTTTTT. The chain couples TRBV24-1 to TRBJ2-2; TRBD2 agrees at 11 bases. CDR3 length equals 13 residues. Germline V gene data show CDR1 as KGHDR and CDR2 as SFDVKD. V lost 12 bases and J lost 6; bases outside the gene matches: 5.

This clonotype was seen ten or more times. This chain joins TRBV3-1 and TRBJ2-7, with D possibly being TRBD2 (5 bases). This CDR3 is built from 12 residues. Germline CDR1 and CDR2: LGHDT and YNNKEL (reference sequence). V was shortened by 2 bases and J by 5 bases, with 7 bases between the two germline ends. Written as DNA, the CDR3 is TGTGCCAGCAGCCAACAGACTAACGAGCAGTACTTC. Protein: CASSQQTNEQYF.

In this sample, this clonotype turned up a few times. V usage is TRBV28 and J usage is TRBJ1-2; D is undetermined. Germline loops: CDR1 MDHEN, CDR2 SYDVKM. This CDR3 contains 12 residues. V lost 3 bases, J lost 4 bases, and 6 bases lay in between. CDR3 DNA: TGTGCCAGCAGTTTGTGGAGCTATGGCTACACCTTC. This translates into CASSLWSYGYTF.

This chain uses TRBV20-1 with TRBJ2-2; D perhaps matches TRBD2 (5 bases). The CDR3 covers 14 residues. CDR1 and CDR2 from the germline V gene are DFQATT and SNEGSKA (reference sequence). Trimming removed 7 bases from V and 6 bases from J, with 18 bases in between. CDR3 sequence (DNA): TGCAGTGGGTGGACCCCTTTGCGGGCCGGGGAGCTGTTTTTT. It yields the protein CSGWTPLRAGELFF.